This T cell receptor (beta chain) is from a study of shared clonotypes between healthy human individuals. Study-wide context: Donor composition was a couple of women and a few men, aged 18 to 49. Study-level findings and limits: Donors were few, which limited the genetic and exposure-history diversity represented. A reduction in generation probabilities was seen for non-shared clonotypes relative to those shared by all four donors.

In the naive CD8 group, cells lacked CD45RO and were positively selected for CCR7, so terminally differentiated effector memory CD45RA+ cells were left out. Replicate PCRs from sorted subsets contained roughly 200 ng DNA, which is approximately 30,000 T cell genomes. TCRdb's table, derived via immunoSEQ multiplex PCR, lists solely in-frame clones and lacks some. The data hold around 1,900,000 clones, with roughly 95% observed a single time. This clone was seen once. Its antigen remains unknown. The CDR3 length is 15 residues. Germline assignment: CDR1 SQVTM and CDR2 ANQGSEA. V shed 7 bases and J 7 bases; nucleotides not matched to a gene: 9.

The chain joins TRBV29-1 to TRBJ2-2; 13 bases agree with TRBD2. The sequence was collected from a man younger than 30 in good health. Some clones in this sample may be carry-over from other donors' samples. The sample taken for sequencing was naive CD8+ T cells from PBMCs. CDR3 in amino acids: CSAQLAGGPRGELFF. The DNA for the CDR3 is TGCAGCGCCCAACTAGCGGGAGGGCCTCGCGGGGAGCTGTTTTTT.